This T cell receptor (beta chain) was recorded in a study of cytomegalovirus exposure and HLA in healthy donors. About the research overall: Membership in the Caucasian-associated ancestry cluster was found for around four fifths of 398 genotyped donors. Study-level results: A later analysis reported that several of the most significant clusters appeared to be linked to common viral pathogens, among them Epstein-Barr virus. A later analysis found that most CMV-associated TCR beta chains appeared HLA-restricted. Analyses of presence/absence relied on an assumption of roughly uniform sequencing depth across donors.

The primer mix had 60 Vbeta and 13 Jbeta primers. The protocol was immunoSEQ multiplex PCR, while the TCRdb copy is restricted to in-frame clones and leaves out a portion. The sample lists around 150,000 clones, approximately 71% occurring once. Worth noting for this clone: Its antigen remains unknown.

Deletions cut 1 base from V and 4 bases from J, with 16 bases between. This CDR3 comprises 16 residues. The germline CDR1 and CDR2 sequences are SGHVS and FQNEAQ. The chain employs TRBV7-8 and TRBJ1-1; the D gene is possibly TRBD1 (6 bases). Input material: PBMCs. This clonotype originated in a male donor in good health and CMV-seronegative. The CDR3 coding sequence is TGTGCCAGCAGCTTAGGAACAGGGCTGGAGACCACTGAAGCTTTCTTT. Its translation: CASSLGTGLETTEAFF. Based on the CDR3 plus reference TRBV7-8 and TRBJ1-1, the full variable domain is GAGVSQSPRYKVAKRGQDVALRCDPISGHVSLFWYQQALGQGPEFLTYFQNEAQLDKSGLPSDRFFAERPEGSVSTLKIQRTQQEDSAVYLCASSLGTGLETTEAFFGQGTRLTVV.